This TCR beta chain was sequenced in a study of T-cell memory formation after mild COVID-19. The V end lost 0 bases, the J end lost 6 bases, and 11 bases lay between the germline ends. This CDR3 has 15 residues. Germline V gene sequence: CDR1 MNHEY, CDR2 SVGAGI. Concerning this clonotype: Its antigen remains unknown.

TCRdb re-analysed the 5' RACE reads in MiXCR, keeping a single row per CDR3 protein. Of under 350,000 distinct CDR3 sequences in the sample, 15% to 20% are singletons; the top ten hold 22%. Study-wide points: Pre-infection memory already had some responding clones, implying cross-reactive memory joined.

Material: PBMCs or a T cell subset sorted from them (not recorded which). The sequence was collected from a man between 18 and 35 years old who had mild COVID-19 (a few samples of this study predate the infection). Cell type and time point are not known. The chain recombines TRBV6-5 with TRBJ2-2, with D possibly TRBD2 on 7 matching bases. The CDR3 loop reads CASSYSGAGAGELFF. CDR3 DNA sequence: TGTGCCAGCAGTTACTCGGGGGCGGGAGCCGGGGAGCTGTTTTTT.